The rows below give T cell receptor beta chains drawn from one sample of a study of CD8+CD57+ T cells in acquired aplastic anemia. From the reads, TCRdb called clonotypes with MiXCR, one entry per CDR3 protein. The sample consists of 350,000 to 450,000 distinct CDR3 sequences, 55% to 70% of them appearing once. Sequencing was carried out using sorted CD4+, CD8+, or CD8+CD57+ T cells (not recorded which) from PBMCs. Receptor source: a human donor in good health, serving as a control. Each CDR3 is given with its conserved first and last residue. D genes are given only for firm matches. A clone size is listed for some rows: how often the clone was seen (once, few, many), or a class if it is expanded.

clone_size j_call d_call v_call cdr3_nt cdr3_aa
- TRBJ1-2 - TRBV2 TGTGCCAGCAGTGAGGCGGCTGGGGTCTATGGCTACACCTTC CASSEAAGVYGYTF
many TRBJ2-3 - TRBV5-6 TGTGCCAGCAGCCGTATCACAGATACGCAGTATTTT CASSRITDTQYF
- TRBJ1-2 - TRBV5-5 TGTGCCAGCAGCCCGGGGGTAGATTCTGGCTACACCTTC CASSPGVDSGYTF
few TRBJ2-3 TRBD2 TRBV11-2 TGTGCCAGCAGCTTAGTAGCGGGGAGAAACACAGATACGCAGTATTTT CASSLVAGRNTDTQYF
- TRBJ2-5 - TRBV5-1 TGCGCCAGCAGCTTGTGGAGCACAGGCAGCCAAGAGACCCAGTACTTC CASSLWSTGSQETQYF
many TRBJ2-1 - TRBV19 TGTGCCAGTAGTATTAGGAGGGGGGTCGGGGGTGAGCAGTTCTTC CASSIRRGVGGEQFF
- TRBJ2-2 - TRBV7-2 TGTGCCAGCAGCTTAGAAGGGGTAGAGCTGTTTTTC CASSLEGVELFF
- TRBJ2-5 TRBD2 TRBV7-2 TGTGCCAGCAGCTTGGTGCCGGGACTAGCGAGGGTTGGTGAGACCCAGTACTTC CASSLVPGLARVGETQYF
- TRBJ1-4 - TRBV6-1 TGTGCCAGCAGTACAGGCTCTAATGAAAAACTGTTTTTT CASSTGSNEKLFF
- TRBJ1-3 - TRBV10-3 TGTGCCATCAGTGAGGATGAGGATCTCCGGCCCATATATTTT CAISEDEDLRPIYF
once TRBJ2-3 - TRBV5-1 TGCGCCAGCAGCACGACGGCAGGGGGGTATAGAGATACGCAGTATTTT CASSTTAGGYRDTQYF
- TRBJ1-3 - TRBV15 TGTGCCAGCAGCGGAGAGCAGCGCGCTGGAAACACCATATATTTT CASSGEQRAGNTIYF
- TRBJ2-1 TRBD1 TRBV2 TGTGCCAGCAGTCCCAGGCCACAGGGGGACAATAAGCAGTTCTTC CASSPRPQGDNKQFF
- TRBJ2-2 - TRBV7-2 TGTGCCAGCAGCATAGTCAGGGGCTACGAGCAGTACTTCTTT CASSIVRGYEQYFF
- TRBJ2-7 TRBD1 TRBV12-5 TGTGCCAGTGGTTTGACAGGGGGCTACGAGCAGTACTTC CASGLTGGYEQYF
- TRBJ2-6 TRBD2 TRBV12-3/TRBV12-4 TGTGCCAGCCGCTCGGTAGCGGGGGCTGGGGCCAACGTCCTGACTTTC CASRSVAGAGANVLTF
- TRBJ1-5 - TRBV7-3 TGTGCCAGCAGCTTAAGAACCGGGCCGAATCAGCCCCAGCATTTT CASSLRTGPNQPQHF
many TRBJ1-3 - TRBV9 TGTGCCAGCAGCGTAGAGGGGTTCTCTGGAAACACCATATATTTT CASSVEGFSGNTIYF
- TRBJ2-7 - TRBV7-2 TGTGCCAGCAGCTTGGGGGACGGCTGCCTGCAGTACTTC CASSLGDGCLQYF
- TRBJ1-3 - TRBV11-2 TGTGCCAGCAGCTCCCAGGGAGGGAGCTCTGGAAACACCATATATTTT CASSSQGGSSGNTIYF
- TRBJ2-5 - TRBV9 TGTGCCAGCAGCCCTGCACTGGGGGGGGGGCTTAGGGAGACCCAGTACTTC CASSPALGGGLRETQYF
many TRBJ2-5 - TRBV6-5 TGTGCCAGCAGTTACCGACGGGGACCTCAAGAGACCCAGTACTTC CASSYRRGPQETQYF
- TRBJ2-7 - TRBV7-2 TGTGCCAGCAGCTTAGGGAGCAGGGCCTACGAGCAGTACTTC CASSLGSRAYEQYF
many TRBJ1-1 - TRBV12-3/TRBV12-4 TGTGCCAGCAGTTTACAACAGAACACTGAAGCTTTCTTT CASSLQQNTEAFF